The 25 T cell receptor beta chains reported below all come from one sample, sequenced in a study of blood T cell repertoires in COVID-19. TCRdb keeps only in-frame clones here, not all; method: immunoSEQ multiplex PCR. The sample consists of around 160,000 clones, 80% of them appearing once. The sequenced material came from PBMCs or T cells enriched from blood (not recorded which). All receptors derive from a man aged 40-55 years who had recovered from COVID-19.

The J gene is TRBJ1-2, the V gene TRBV19; a weak D match, TRBD1 (5 bases). The CDR3 covers 14 residues. The V and J ends lost 5 bases and 4 bases respectively, with 14 bases between them. The germline V gene encodes CDR1 LNHDA and CDR2 SQIVND (reference sequence). The CDR3 sequence: CASSGGGDGYGYTF. CDR3 in DNA: TGTGCCAGTAGTGGCGGGGGGGACGGCTATGGCTACACCTTC.

V and J are TRBV3-1 (or the pseudogene TRBV3-2) and TRBJ1-6; D gene unclear. Trimming took 0 bases from V and 8 from J, leaving 14 bases between them. This CDR3 is built from 16 residues. Per germline, CDR1 LGHDT and CDR2 YNNKEL (reference sequence). CDR3 sequence: CASSQDGAIRDSPLHF. The CDR3 bases are TGTGCCAGCAGCCAAGATGGTGCGATTCGGGATTCACCCCTCCACTTT.

The chain carries TRBV25-1 and TRBJ2-3, with 7 bases fitting TRBD1. V lost 3 bases and J lost 3; bases outside the gene matches: 9. The CDR3 sequence is 16 residues long. Germline CDR1 and CDR2: MGHDK and SYGVNS. CDR3 in DNA: TGTGCCAGCAGTGACGAGACAGGGATATCGACAGATACGCAGTATTTT. Encoded protein: CASSDETGISTDTQYF.

CDR3 in amino acids: CATARYGLGNEQFF. The DNA of the CDR3 is TGTGCCACCGCGCGATACGGACTGGGGAATGAGCAGTTCTTC. This chain links TRBV15 with TRBJ2-1; D may be TRBD2 (5 bases). Germline V gene sequence: CDR1 LNHNV, CDR2 YYDKDF (reference sequence). Trimming took 8 bases from V and 7 from J, leaving 18 bases between them. The CDR3 runs 14 residues. Looking up the rest from reference TRBV15 and TRBJ2-1 gives the full variable domain: DAMVIQNPRYQVTQFGKPVTLSCSQTLNHNVMYWYQQKSSQAPKLLFHYYDKDFNNEADTPDNFQSRRPNTSFCFLDIRSPGLGDTAMYLCATARYGLGNEQFFGPGTRLTVL.

For the CDR3, the DNA is TGTGCCAGCAGAGGGACAGGGGGAAAGAACTATGGCTACACCTTC. It translates to CASRGTGGKNYGYTF. The chain carries TRBV6-5 and TRBJ1-2; 11 bases are a match to TRBD1. CDR1 and CDR2 from the germline V gene are MNHEY and SVGAGI. The CDR3 spans 15 residues. Trimming took 6 bases from V and 2 from J; bases not matched to a gene: 5.

CDR3 coding DNA: TGTGCCAGCACCCCCCGGTTCCCCGGTGGCTACACCTTC. Translated: CASTPRFPGGYTF. The V call is TRBV5-8, the J call TRBJ1-2; D is undetermined. The V gene lost 6 bases and the J gene lost 7 bases, with 16 bases spanning the gap. Germline CDR1 SGHTS, CDR2 YDEGEE. This CDR3 is built from 13 residues.

The gene calls are TRBV11-2 and TRBJ2-7, with D hard to call. V lost 0 bases to trimming and J lost 2 bases, with 14 bases between them. CDR3 length: 16 amino acids. Germline V gene lookup returns CDR1 SGHAT and CDR2 FQNNGV. The CDR3, as DNA: TGTGCCAGCAGCTTAGAGGGCAGCTTCCTCACCTACGAGCAGTACGTC. Amino acid sequence: CASSLEGSFLTYEQYV.

The gene calls are TRBV6-5 and TRBJ2-3; TRBD2 aligns across 8 bases. Trimming removed 8 bases from V and 8 bases from J; junction bases left unmatched: 15. Germline V CDR1 and CDR2: MNHEY, SVGAGI. The CDR3 spans 15 residues. This CDR3 reads CASRPGTRSSGTQYF. CDR3 sequence (DNA): TGTGCCAGCCGTCCCGGGACTAGGTCCTCCGGTACGCAGTATTTT.

The chain has TRBV3-1 (or the pseudogene TRBV3-2) and TRBJ2-3; 7 bases match TRBD2. V trimming: 2 bases; J trimming: 4 bases; junction bases outside the gene matches: 6. The CDR3 is 15 residues long. Germline CDR1 is LGHDT and CDR2 is YNNKEL (reference sequence). The CDR3 spells CASSQQLAQADTQYF. In nucleotides, the CDR3 is TGTGCCAGCAGCCAACAACTAGCGCAGGCAGATACGCAGTATTTT.

V usage is TRBV4-1 and J usage is TRBJ1-2; D is undetermined. V shed 0 bases and J shed 7 bases, with 24 bases lying between them. Germline-derived CDR1 and CDR2 are MGHRA and YSYEKL. CDR3 length: 18 amino acids. CDR3 residues: CASSQEVGVPYREVGYTF. The CDR3 DNA reads TGCGCCAGCAGCCAAGAGGTAGGCGTTCCCTACCGGGAGGTTGGCTACACCTTC.

The chain uses TRBV6-4 and TRBJ2-1; 8 positions agree with TRBD2. CDR1 is MRHNA and CDR2 is SNTAGT in the germline V gene. V shed 6 bases and J 0 bases; nucleotides not matched to a gene: 7. There are 16 residues in the CDR3. The CDR3 region has the DNA TGTGCCAGCAGCCTCGAGCGGGGGAGCTCCTACAATGAGCAGTTCTTC. This sequence encodes CASSLERGSSYNEQFF.

The chain combines TRBV7-9 with TRBJ1-1, with D maybe TRBD1 (6 bases). From germline, CDR1 is SEHNR and CDR2 FQNEAQ (reference sequence). Trimming left V 6 bases short and J 1 base short, with 15 bases between. The CDR3 contains 15 residues. CDR3 region: CASSQEGGRNTEAFF. CDR3 nucleotides: TGTGCCAGCAGTCAAGAGGGGGGGCGGAACACTGAAGCTTTCTTT.

CDR3 sequence: CASSRTGQQTQYF. The CDR3 nucleotides read TGTGCCAGTAGTCGCACGGGACAACAAACCCAGTACTTC. The rearrangement links TRBV19 to TRBJ2-5; tentatively, D is TRBD1 (6 bases). The germline V and J ends were trimmed by 5 bases and 8 bases, with 15 bases remaining between them. The length of the CDR3 is 13 residues. Germline V CDR1 and CDR2: LNHDA, SQIVND (reference sequence).

The rearrangement uses TRBV7-9 and TRBJ1-1, with 9 positions matching TRBD1. Germline V lookup: CDR1 SEHNR, CDR2 FQNEAQ (reference sequence). The J segment lost 3 bases and the V segment lost 5 bases, leaving 10 bases of the junction unmatched. CDR3 length: 16 amino acids. The CDR3 region is CASSEWDREGHTEAFF. CDR3 DNA: TGTGCCAGCAGCGAATGGGACAGGGAAGGTCACACTGAAGCTTTCTTT.

This clone was counted once. The chain employs TRBV2 and TRBJ2-7; 7 nucleotides align to TRBD1. This CDR3 is built from 15 residues. Germline V gene data show CDR1 as SNHLY and CDR2 as FYNNEI. V lost 5 bases to trimming and J lost 2 bases; unmatched junction nucleotides: 9. The CDR3 nucleotides are TGTGCCAGCAGTTACCGGGACAGTGGAGCCTACGAGCAGTACTTC. The encoded protein is CASSYRDSGAYEQYF.

This clone showed up just a few times. The rearrangement uses TRBV23-1 and TRBJ1-3; D is ambiguous. TRBV23-1 is recorded as an ORF, its role being uncertain. V was trimmed by 4 bases and J by 1 base, leaving 17 bases between them. The CDR3 totals 17 residues. As DNA, the CDR3 is TGCGCCAGCAGTCCCACCCCGGGGAGGGAGTCTGGAAACACCATATATTTT. It specifies CASSPTPGRESGNTIYF.

V gene TRBV7-3 combines with J gene TRBJ2-7; TRBD2 matches 13 bases. CDR1 and CDR2 from the germline V gene are SGHTA and FQGTGA. CDR3 length equals 15 residues. J was trimmed by 6 bases and V by 5 bases; bases with no gene match: 7. CDR3 nucleotide sequence: TGTGCCAGCAGCGAGGGACTAGCGGGGAAAGGCGAGCAGTACTTC. Translation gives CASSEGLAGKGEQYF.

The count of this clone is one. This CDR3 is CASSGGTNYGYTF. The CDR3 DNA sequence: TGTGCCAGCAGCGGCGGGACTAACTATGGCTACACCTTC. The chain combines TRBV3-1 (or the pseudogene TRBV3-2) with TRBJ1-2; D is ambiguous. Trimming left V 5 bases short and J 0 bases short, with 7 bases between. The CDR3 sequence is 13 residues long. Germline V gene sequence: CDR1 LGHDT, CDR2 YNNKEL (reference sequence).

The genes are TRBV5-8 and TRBJ2-7; 9 nucleotides align to TRBD1. This CDR3 is 15 amino acids long. Germline CDR1 is SGHTS and CDR2 is YDEGEE. J was trimmed by 0 bases and V by 2 bases; bases with no gene match: 3. Here the CDR3 reads CASSFGTGHSYEQYV. The CDR3 DNA is TGTGCCAGCAGCTTCGGGACAGGGCACTCCTACGAGCAGTACGTC.

J is TRBJ1-1 and V is TRBV18; 7 nucleotides line up with TRBD1. CDR1 and CDR2 (germline): KGHSH, LQKENI. CDR3 length: 16 amino acids. Trimming took 1 base from V and 1 from J; bases not matched to a gene: 6. The CDR3 protein is CASSPRQGSGNTEAFF. CDR3 nucleotide sequence: TGTGCCAGCTCACCACGACAGGGTAGCGGGAACACTGAAGCTTTCTTT. Based on the CDR3 plus reference TRBV18 and TRBJ1-1, the full variable domain is NAGVMQNPRHLVRRRGQEARLRCSPMKGHSHVYWYRQLPEEGLKFMVYLQKENIIDESGMPKERFSAEFPKEGPSILRIQQVVRGDSAAYFCASSPRQGSGNTEAFFGQGTRLTVV.

The chain uses TRBV18 and TRBJ2-6; no firm D call. This CDR3 is built from 14 residues. Germline V lookup: CDR1 KGHSH, CDR2 LQKENI. Trimming left V 5 bases short and J 0 bases short, with 5 bases between. This CDR3 is CASSESSGANVLTF. The CDR3 nucleotides read TGTGCCAGCTCAGAGAGCTCTGGGGCCAACGTCCTGACTTTC.

This clone has just a few counts. The rearrangement joins TRBV27 to TRBJ1-5; TRBD1 agrees at 8 bases. This CDR3 has 16 residues. The V and J ends lost 6 bases and 0 bases, in that order; junction bases with no gene match: 7. The V gene's germline CDR1 is MNHEY and CDR2 SMNVEV (reference sequence). CDR3 nucleotide sequence: TGTGCCAGCAGACAACAGGGGGGATATAGCAATCAGCCCCAGCATTTT. It codes for CASRQQGGYSNQPQHF.

The chain has TRBV9 and TRBJ1-1, with 10 nucleotides matching TRBD1. After removal of 3 bases from V and 5 bases from J, the junction contained 10 bases not matched to a gene. Looked up from germline, CDR1 is SGDLS and CDR2 is YYNGEE. CDR3 length equals 16 residues. The CDR3, as DNA: TGTGCCAGCAGCGCGGGGGACAGGGGCTTAGCAACTGAAGCTTTCTTT. Its translation is CASSAGDRGLATEAFF.

The rearrangement joins TRBV6-5 to TRBJ2-2; D may be TRBD1 (6 bases). The CDR3 is made up of 14 amino acids. The V gene's germline CDR1 is MNHEY and CDR2 SVGAGI. Deletions cut 9 bases from V and 1 base from J, with 12 bases between. This CDR3 is CASNRARNTGELFF. CDR3 DNA sequence: TGTGCCAGTAACAGGGCTCGGAACACCGGGGAGCTGTTTTTT.

The chain couples TRBV5-1 to TRBJ1-3; D possibly corresponds to TRBD1 (6 bases). The V and J ends lost 5 bases and 6 bases respectively, with 15 bases between them. The CDR3 loop spans 14 amino acids. In germline, CDR1 is SGHRS, CDR2 YFSETQ. This CDR3 reads CASRTGFLQNTIYF. The CDR3 nucleotides are TGCGCCAGCAGAACAGGGTTTCTCCAAAACACCATATATTTT.